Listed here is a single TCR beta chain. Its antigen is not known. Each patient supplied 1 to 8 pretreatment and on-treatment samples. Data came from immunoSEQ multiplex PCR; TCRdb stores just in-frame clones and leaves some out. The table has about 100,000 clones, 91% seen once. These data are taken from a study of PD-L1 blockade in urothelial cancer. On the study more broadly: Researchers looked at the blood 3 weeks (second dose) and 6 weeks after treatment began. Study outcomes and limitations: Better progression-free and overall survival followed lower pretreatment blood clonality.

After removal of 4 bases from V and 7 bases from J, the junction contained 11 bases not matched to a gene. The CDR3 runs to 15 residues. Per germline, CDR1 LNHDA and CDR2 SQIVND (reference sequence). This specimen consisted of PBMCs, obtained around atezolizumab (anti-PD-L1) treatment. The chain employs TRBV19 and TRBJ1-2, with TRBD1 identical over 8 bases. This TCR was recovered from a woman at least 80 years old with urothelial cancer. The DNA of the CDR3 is TGTGCCAGTAGTAGCCCCCTGGACAGGGCTCGTGGCTACACCTTC. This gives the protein CASSSPLDRARGYTF.